This paragraph covers one TCR beta chain sequence. The entry originates in a study of blood T cell repertoires in COVID-19. Some clones are missing from TCRdb's copy, which holds only in-frame ones; the method was immunoSEQ multiplex PCR. The table records about 400,000 clones, 88% of them present only once. This CDR3 has 14 amino acids. Trimming left V 8 bases short and J 0 bases short, with 10 bases between. Germline V gives CDR1 LNHDA, CDR2 SQIVND (reference sequence). This sequence was found in a middle-aged woman with acute COVID-19. This chain joins TRBV19 and TRBJ1-4, with a possible D match to TRBD1 (5 bases). The sequenced material came from PBMCs or T cells enriched from blood (not recorded which). CDR3 nucleotides: TGTGCCAGTCGACAGATTGCAACTAATGAAAAACTGTTTTTT. Translated, it gives CASRQIATNEKLFF.